Included here is one T cell receptor (beta chain) sequence, with context. This sample is part of a study of blood T cell repertoires in COVID-19. Per the authors' pipeline: Researchers report that nucleated cell counts were estimated from reference gene primer amplification. This table comes from immunoSEQ multiplex PCR, and its TCRdb copy is limited to in-frame clones, with some not included. V and J calls plus clone size are reproduced from that table; the DNA served to infer D and trimming. The table lists 240,000 or so clones, more than 75% of them singletons. V shed 5 bases, J shed 8 bases, and the junction held 12 bases outside the gene matches. The CDR3 loop spans 16 amino acids. Germline CDR1 reads SEHNR; CDR2 reads FQNEAQ (reference sequence).

J is TRBJ2-2 and V is TRBV7-9; the match to TRBD1 covers 9 bases. Material for sequencing was peripheral blood. This sequence was found in a woman aged 25 to 39 who had recovered from COVID-19. In nucleotides, the CDR3 is TGTGCCAGCAGCCAACTACCGGGACAGGGTGCGGGGGAGCTGTTTTTT. This translates into CASSQLPGQGAGELFF.